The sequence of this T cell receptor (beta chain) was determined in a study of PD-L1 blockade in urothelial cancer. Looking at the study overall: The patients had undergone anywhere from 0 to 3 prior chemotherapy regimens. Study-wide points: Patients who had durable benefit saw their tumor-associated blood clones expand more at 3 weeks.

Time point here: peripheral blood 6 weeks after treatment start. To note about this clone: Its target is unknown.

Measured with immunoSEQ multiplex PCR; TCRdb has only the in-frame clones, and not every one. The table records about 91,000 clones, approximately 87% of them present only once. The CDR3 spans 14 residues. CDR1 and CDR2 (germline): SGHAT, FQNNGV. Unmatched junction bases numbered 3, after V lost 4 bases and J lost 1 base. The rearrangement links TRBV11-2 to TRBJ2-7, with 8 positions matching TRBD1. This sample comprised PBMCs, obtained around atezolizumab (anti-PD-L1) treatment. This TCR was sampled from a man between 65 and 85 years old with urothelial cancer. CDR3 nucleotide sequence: TGTGCCAGCAGCTCGGACAGGGTTTCCTACGAGCAGTACTTC. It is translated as CASSSDRVSYEQYF.